The rows below give T cell receptor beta chains drawn from one sample of a study of cytomegalovirus exposure and HLA in healthy donors. The table came from immunoSEQ multiplex PCR; TCRdb's copy has only in-frame clones and leaves some out. The sample lists 120,000 or so clones, 70% to 90% occurring once. Sequenced input: PBMCs. The receptors shown here come from a young woman in good health and CMV-seronegative. Both conserved end residues are part of each CDR3. The order of the fields is V gene, clone size, J gene, D gene, CDR3 DNA, CDR3 protein. D genes are given only for firm matches. Size is stated for part of the rows, as once, few or many counts, or as a class when the clone is expanded.

v_gene: TRBV27; abundance: few; j_gene: TRBJ2-5; d_gene: .; CDR3nt: TGTGCCAGCAGTTTACAAGGGCCGGGGGTCGGGGTAGAGACCCAGTACTTC; CDR3aa: CASSLQGPGVGVETQYF
v_gene: TRBV6-5; abundance: .; j_gene: TRBJ1-5; d_gene: TRBD1; CDR3nt: TGTGCCAGCCAAGGGACAGGTGGAATAGGTCAGCCCCAGCATTTT; CDR3aa: CASQGTGGIGQPQHF
v_gene: TRBV7-8; abundance: .; j_gene: TRBJ1-5; d_gene: .; CDR3nt: TGTGCCAGCAGCTTACAACGACAGGGCAATCAGCCCCAGCATTTT; CDR3aa: CASSLQRQGNQPQHF
v_gene: TRBV19; abundance: .; j_gene: TRBJ2-2; d_gene: .; CDR3nt: TGTGCCAGTAGTATCTGGCAGGGGGGCACCGGGGAGCTGTTTTTT; CDR3aa: CASSIWQGGTGELFF
v_gene: TRBV6-4; abundance: many; j_gene: TRBJ2-2; d_gene: .; CDR3nt: TGTGCCAGCAGTGAAACTAGCACCGGGGAGCTGTTTTTT; CDR3aa: CASSETSTGELFF
v_gene: TRBV18; abundance: .; j_gene: TRBJ2-1; d_gene: TRBD1; CDR3nt: TGTGCCAGCTCACGCTCAGGGACAGGAAACAATGAGCAGTTCTTC; CDR3aa: CASSRSGTGNNEQFF
v_gene: TRBV2; abundance: .; j_gene: TRBJ2-7; d_gene: TRBD2; CDR3nt: TGTGCCAGCAGTGAGGGAGCGGGACTAGCGGGGATCTACGAGCAGTACTTC; CDR3aa: CASSEGAGLAGIYEQYF
v_gene: TRBV4-1; abundance: few; j_gene: TRBJ2-2; d_gene: .; CDR3nt: TGCGCCAGCAGCCAACTACAGTTCCTCGGGGAGCTGTTTTTT; CDR3aa: CASSQLQFLGELFF
v_gene: TRBV7-8; abundance: few; j_gene: TRBJ2-2; d_gene: TRBD2; CDR3nt: TGTGCCAGCAGCCCGGGACTAGCGGGAGGGACCGGGGAGCTGTTTTTT; CDR3aa: CASSPGLAGGTGELFF
v_gene: TRBV12-2; abundance: once; j_gene: TRBJ2-7; d_gene: .; CDR3nt: TGTGCAAGTCGCTTGCGGAACGGGATCGAGCAGTACTTC; CDR3aa: CASRLRNGIEQYF
v_gene: TRBV28; abundance: .; j_gene: TRBJ1-5; d_gene: .; CDR3nt: TGTGCCAGCATTACCGGGAGACAGCCCCAGCATTTT; CDR3aa: CASITGRQPQHF
v_gene: TRBV7-9; abundance: few; j_gene: TRBJ1-5; d_gene: .; CDR3nt: TGTGCCAGCAGCCCAGGGGATAGCAATCAGCCCCAGCATTTT; CDR3aa: CASSPGDSNQPQHF
v_gene: TRBV27; abundance: .; j_gene: TRBJ2-2; d_gene: .; CDR3nt: TGTGCCAGCAGTATAACGGGGGGGGAGCTGTTTTTT; CDR3aa: CASSITGGELFF
v_gene: TRBV4-3; abundance: .; j_gene: TRBJ2-7; d_gene: .; CDR3nt: TGCGCCAGCAGCCAAGATCCCGGCTCCTACGAGCAGTACTTC; CDR3aa: CASSQDPGSYEQYF
v_gene: TRBV6-5; abundance: .; j_gene: TRBJ1-2; d_gene: TRBD1; CDR3nt: TGTGCCAGCAGTTACGAGGGACAGTCCTATGGCTACACCTTC; CDR3aa: CASSYEGQSYGYTF
v_gene: TRBV9; abundance: .; j_gene: TRBJ2-7; d_gene: .; CDR3nt: TGTGCCAGCAGCGTATCATCGGCACAGACCTACGAGCAGTACTTC; CDR3aa: CASSVSSAQTYEQYF
v_gene: TRBV7-3; abundance: .; j_gene: TRBJ1-1; d_gene: .; CDR3nt: TGTGCCAGCAGCAACCAACAGAGATCTGAAGCTTTCTTT; CDR3aa: CASSNQQRSEAFF
v_gene: TRBV7-7; abundance: .; j_gene: TRBJ2-1; d_gene: TRBD1; CDR3nt: TGTGCCAGCAGCTTAAGGACAGGCGAGCACAATGAGCAGTTCTTC; CDR3aa: CASSLRTGEHNEQFF
v_gene: TRBV2; abundance: .; j_gene: TRBJ2-7; d_gene: .; CDR3nt: TGTGCCAGCAGTGAACTTTCACACACCTACGAGCAGTACTTC; CDR3aa: CASSELSHTYEQYF
v_gene: TRBV4-3; abundance: .; j_gene: TRBJ2-2; d_gene: TRBD2; CDR3nt: TGCGCCAGCAGCCAAGGACGAGCGGGAGGGAACACCGGGGAGCTGTTTTTT; CDR3aa: CASSQGRAGGNTGELFF
v_gene: TRBV7-6; abundance: .; j_gene: TRBJ2-1; d_gene: TRBD2; CDR3nt: TGTGCCAGCAGTTTTAGCGGGGGGGTCTACAATGAGCAGTTCTTC; CDR3aa: CASSFSGGVYNEQFF
v_gene: TRBV9; abundance: .; j_gene: TRBJ1-2; d_gene: .; CDR3nt: TGTGCCAGCAGCGTAGCTACGGAGGATTACCCCTATGGCTACACCTTC; CDR3aa: CASSVATEDYPYGYTF
v_gene: TRBV19; abundance: .; j_gene: TRBJ2-3; d_gene: TRBD2; CDR3nt: TGTGCCAGTAGTATCTCCCTAGCGGGAGGGGCTACAGATACGCAGTATTTT; CDR3aa: CASSISLAGGATDTQYF
v_gene: TRBV6-6; abundance: .; j_gene: TRBJ2-7; d_gene: .; CDR3nt: TGTGCCAGCAGTTACTCGCGAGGGGGTGACACCTACGAGCAGTACTTC; CDR3aa: CASSYSRGGDTYEQYF
v_gene: TRBV30; abundance: .; j_gene: TRBJ2-7; d_gene: TRBD2; CDR3nt: TGTGCCTGGAGGGGGACTAGCGGGATCTACGAGCAGTACTTC; CDR3aa: CAWRGTSGIYEQYF
v_gene: TRBV27; abundance: .; j_gene: TRBJ2-1; d_gene: .; CDR3nt: TGTGCCAGCAGTTTTTCGAGAAAATGGTTCTTC; CDR3aa: CASSFSRKWFF
v_gene: TRBV5-4; abundance: .; j_gene: TRBJ2-5; d_gene: TRBD2; CDR3nt: TGTGCCAGCAGCGCGGGACTAGCGGGTTTTGAGACCCAGTACTTC; CDR3aa: CASSAGLAGFETQYF
v_gene: TRBV27; abundance: .; j_gene: TRBJ2-7; d_gene: .; CDR3nt: TGTGCCAGCAGTCGGGGGGCACAGAGCTCCTACGAGCAGTACTTC; CDR3aa: CASSRGAQSSYEQYF
v_gene: TRBV19; abundance: .; j_gene: TRBJ2-1; d_gene: .; CDR3nt: TGTGCCAGTAGTGTAATCGCGGGGTCCGGTGAGCAGTTCTTC; CDR3aa: CASSVIAGSGEQFF
v_gene: TRBV5-1; abundance: few; j_gene: TRBJ1-2; d_gene: .; CDR3nt: TGCGCCAGCAGCCCTACCCTTTGGGGCGGCTACACCTTC; CDR3aa: CASSPTLWGGYTF
v_gene: TRBV9; abundance: .; j_gene: TRBJ2-5; d_gene: TRBD2; CDR3nt: TGTGCCAGCAGCGCGCGTGGACTAGCCGGGACCCAGTACTTC; CDR3aa: CASSARGLAGTQYF
v_gene: TRBV2; abundance: .; j_gene: TRBJ2-1; d_gene: .; CDR3nt: TGTGCCAGCAGTGAAATTCGTGAGCAGTTCTTC; CDR3aa: CASSEIREQFF
v_gene: TRBV27; abundance: .; j_gene: TRBJ2-7; d_gene: .; CDR3nt: TGTGCCAGCAGTTTCCGCGCGGGGGCAGAGCAGTACTTC; CDR3aa: CASSFRAGAEQYF
v_gene: TRBV30; abundance: .; j_gene: TRBJ2-1; d_gene: TRBD2; CDR3nt: TGTGCCTGGATTAAATTAGCGGGAATCAATGAGCAGTTCTTC; CDR3aa: CAWIKLAGINEQFF
v_gene: TRBV2; abundance: few; j_gene: TRBJ2-2; d_gene: TRBD1; CDR3nt: TGTGCCAGCAATGGGCAGGGGGCCGCCACCGGGGAGCTGTTTTTT; CDR3aa: CASNGQGAATGELFF
v_gene: TRBV28; abundance: .; j_gene: TRBJ2-7; d_gene: TRBD2; CDR3nt: TGTGCCAGCAGTTCCCCTTCCTCGGGGGGCTACGAGCAGTACTTC; CDR3aa: CASSSPSSGGYEQYF
v_gene: TRBV6-5; abundance: .; j_gene: TRBJ1-4; d_gene: .; CDR3nt: TGTGCCAGCAGTAGGGGCTCCGCTAATGAAAAACTGTTTTTT; CDR3aa: CASSRGSANEKLFF